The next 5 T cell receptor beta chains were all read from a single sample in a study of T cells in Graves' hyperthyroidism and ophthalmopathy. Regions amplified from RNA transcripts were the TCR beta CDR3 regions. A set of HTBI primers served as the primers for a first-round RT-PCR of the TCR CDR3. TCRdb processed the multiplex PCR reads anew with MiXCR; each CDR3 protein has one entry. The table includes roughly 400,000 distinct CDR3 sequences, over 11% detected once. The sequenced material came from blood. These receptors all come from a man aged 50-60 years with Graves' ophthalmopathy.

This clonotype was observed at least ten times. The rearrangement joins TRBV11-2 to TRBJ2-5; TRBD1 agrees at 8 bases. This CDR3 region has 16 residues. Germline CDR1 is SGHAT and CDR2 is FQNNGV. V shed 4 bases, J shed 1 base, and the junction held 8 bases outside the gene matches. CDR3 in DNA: TGTGCCAGCAGCTCCAACCCCGGACAGGGCCAAGAGACCCAGTACTTC. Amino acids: CASSSNPGQGQETQYF.

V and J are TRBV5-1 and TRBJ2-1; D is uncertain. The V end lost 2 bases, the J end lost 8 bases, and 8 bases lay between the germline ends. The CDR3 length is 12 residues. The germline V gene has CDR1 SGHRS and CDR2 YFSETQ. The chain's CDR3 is CASSFQGDEQFF. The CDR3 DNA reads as TGCGCCAGCAGCTTTCAAGGCGATGAGCAGTTCTTC. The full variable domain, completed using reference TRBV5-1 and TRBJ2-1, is KAGVTQTPRYLIKTRGQQVTLSCSPISGHRSVSWYQQTPGQGLQFLFEYFSETQRNKGNFPGRFSGRQFSNSRSEMNVSTLELGDSALYLCASSFQGDEQFFGPGTRLTVL.

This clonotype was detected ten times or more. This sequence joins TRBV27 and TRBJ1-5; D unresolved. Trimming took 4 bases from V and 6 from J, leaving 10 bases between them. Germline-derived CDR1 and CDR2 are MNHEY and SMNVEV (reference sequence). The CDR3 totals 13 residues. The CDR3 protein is CASSSGRGQPQHF. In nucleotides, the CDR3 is TGTGCCAGCAGTTCCGGAAGAGGTCAGCCCCAGCATTTT.

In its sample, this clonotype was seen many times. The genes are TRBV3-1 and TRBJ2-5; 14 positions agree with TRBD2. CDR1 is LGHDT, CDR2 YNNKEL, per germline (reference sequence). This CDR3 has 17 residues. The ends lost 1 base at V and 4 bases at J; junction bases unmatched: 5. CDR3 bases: TGTGCCAGCAGCCAAGGGACTAGCGGGAGGAAGCGAGAGACCCAGTACTTC. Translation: CASSQGTSGRKRETQYF.

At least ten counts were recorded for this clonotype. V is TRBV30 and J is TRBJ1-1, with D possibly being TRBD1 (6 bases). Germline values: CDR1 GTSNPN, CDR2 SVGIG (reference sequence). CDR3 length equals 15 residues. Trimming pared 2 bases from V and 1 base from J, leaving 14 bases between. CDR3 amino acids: CAWSYQGIRNTEAFF. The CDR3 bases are TGTGCCTGGAGTTACCAGGGGATCCGGAACACTGAAGCTTTCTTT. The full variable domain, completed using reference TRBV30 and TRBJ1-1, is SQTIHQWPATLVQPVGSPLSLECTVEGTSNPNLYWYRQAAGRGLQLLFYSVGIGQISSEVPQNLSASRPQDRQFILSSKKLLLSDSGFYLCAWSYQGIRNTEAFFGQGTRLTVV.